A selection of T cell receptor beta chains follows, all from one sample in a study of T cells in Graves' hyperthyroidism and ophthalmopathy. One entry per CDR3 protein results from TCRdb running MiXCR on the multiplex PCR reads. Of 700,000 to 850,000 distinct CDR3 sequences listed, about 35% are singletons. Input material: blood. The origin of the receptors is a woman between 40 and 55 years old with Graves' hyperthyroidism. Both conserved end residues are part of each CDR3. D genes are given only for firm matches. Clone size is not always given. Where it is, it says once, few, many or a class for expanded clones.

TRBJ1-1	NA	many	TRBV12-3/TRBV12-4	TGTGCCAGCAGTTTGGCGCAGGAGACTGAAGCTTTCTTT	CASSLAQETEAFF
TRBJ1-1	NA	NA	TRBV18	TGTGCCAGCTCACCTAGCATTGGAGGACGTAACACTGAAGCTTTCTTT	CASSPSIGGRNTEAFF
TRBJ1-2	TRBD1	many	TRBV15	TGTGCCACCAGCAGAGATTCCGGGACAGGCACTGGCTACACCTTC	CATSRDSGTGTGYTF
TRBJ2-7	TRBD2	NA	TRBV5-1	TGCGCCAGCAGCAGAACGGGACTAGCGGGGGAAGAGCAGTACTTC	CASSRTGLAGEEQYF
TRBJ2-5	NA	NA	TRBV7-3	TGTGCCAGCAGCTCGTACAGGGAAAACGGGACCCAGTACTTC	CASSSYRENGTQYF
TRBJ2-2	TRBD1	NA	TRBV24-1	TGTGCCACCAGTGATCCACAGGGGGGAAACACCGGGGAGCTGTTTTTT	CATSDPQGGNTGELFF
TRBJ2-7	NA	NA	TRBV29-1	TGCAGCTTGGAGGGGCAGGGATTCCACGAGCAGTACTTC	CSLEGQGFHEQYF
TRBJ1-4	TRBD1	many	TRBV29-1	TGCAGCGTTGATTCAGGACAGGGGGCGGTAGGAGAAAAACTGTTTTTT	CSVDSGQGAVGEKLFF
TRBJ1-1	NA	NA	TRBV7-8	TGTGCCAGCAGCCGAGGGCAGGGTAGGGACACTGAAGCTTTCTTT	CASSRGQGRDTEAFF
TRBJ1-1	NA	NA	TRBV6-5	TGTGCCAGCAGATACCCGGGCCGTCTTTTGTTTATTGGAGCTTTCTTT	CASRYPGRLLFIGAFF
TRBJ2-7	NA	NA	TRBV19	TGTGCCAGTAGTATAGAGACTTTCTACGAGCAGTACTTC	CASSIETFYEQYF
TRBJ1-4	NA	NA	TRBV7-2	TGTGCCAGCAGCCCAGTGGGTGAATGGGCCACAGGCCCAGACCCCGAAAAACTGTTTTTT	CASSPVGEWATGPDPEKLFF
TRBJ1-2	NA	many	TRBV10-3	TGTGCCATCACGGAAGGAGGGCGCGATGGCTACACCTTC	CAITEGGRDGYTF
TRBJ2-2	NA	NA	TRBV2	TGTGCCAGCAGGACGGGACTGATCGCGAACACCGGGGAGCTGTTTTTT	CASRTGLIANTGELFF
TRBJ1-5	NA	many	TRBV11-2	TGTGCCAGCAGCTTAGGGCCTGGAGATCAGCCCCAGCATTTT	CASSLGPGDQPQHF
TRBJ2-6	NA	many	TRBV7-9	TGTGCCAGCACCAACGAGCTGGGGGCGGGGGCCAACGTCCTGACTTTC	CASTNELGAGANVLTF
TRBJ2-5	NA	NA	TRBV5-1	TGCGCCAGCAGCGATAACGGTCCGGGGACCCAGTACTTC	CASSDNGPGTQYF
TRBJ1-1	TRBD1	NA	TRBV7-6	TGTGCCAGCTCCACCTCGGACAGGGAAAACACTGAAGCTTTCTTT	CASSTSDRENTEAFF
TRBJ1-1	TRBD1	NA	TRBV6-5	TGTGCCAGCAGTTTGGACAGGGGGTCGACCACTGAAGCTTTCTTT	CASSLDRGSTTEAFF
TRBJ2-7	TRBD2	NA	TRBV7-9	TGTGCCAGCAGCTCGCTAGCGGGAGTTGTCGAGCAGTACTTC	CASSSLAGVVEQYF
TRBJ2-5	NA	NA	TRBV2	TGTGCCAGCAGAGTACTAGCCCTCGGGGGAGAGACCCAGTACTTC	CASRVLALGGETQYF
TRBJ2-6	TRBD1	NA	TRBV13	TGTGCCAGCAGGATAGGGACAGGGGACGTCTCTGGGGCCAACGTCCTGACTTTC	CASRIGTGDVSGANVLTF
TRBJ2-5	NA	few	TRBV7-9	TGTGCCAGCAGCTTTGTGGTTATAGAGACCCAGTACTTC	CASSFVVIETQYF
TRBJ2-7	TRBD2	NA	TRBV20-1	TGCAGTGCTATGGGGCTAGCGGGAGAATCCTACGAGCAGTACTTC	CSAMGLAGESYEQYF
TRBJ2-5	NA	few	TRBV4-3	TGCGCCAGCAGCCAACTGGGGGGGGCAGGTGAGACCCAGTACTTC	CASSQLGGAGETQYF
TRBJ1-1	NA	many	TRBV15	TGTGCCACCAGCAGAGGTGGACAGCAGAACACTGAAGCTTTCTTT	CATSRGGQQNTEAFF
TRBJ2-7	NA	NA	TRBV10-3	TGTGCCATCAGTGAATCTCCGCCAGGGAAATCGGAGCAGTACTTC	CAISESPPGKSEQYF
TRBJ2-7	NA	many	TRBV7-8	TGTGCCAGCAGCTTGATGGGGGGCAACGACGAGCAGTACTTC	CASSLMGGNDEQYF
TRBJ1-2	NA	few	TRBV30	TGTGCCTGGAGTGAGATGTGGGGCTACACCTTC	CAWSEMWGYTF
TRBJ2-3	NA	few	TRBV25-1	TGTGCCAGCAGTGAATTGACGAGACTCCTGGGAGATACGCAGTATTTT	CASSELTRLLGDTQYF
TRBJ1-5	NA	many	TRBV28	TGTGCCAGCAGTGGGGCTAACAATCAGCCCCAGCATTTT	CASSGANNQPQHF
TRBJ2-7	NA	NA	TRBV4-1	TGCGCCAGCAGCCAATCAGGGGGGCGAACCTACGAGCAGTACTTC	CASSQSGGRTYEQYF
TRBJ2-5	TRBD2	many	TRBV15	TGTGCCACCAGCAGGGGACTAGCGGGAGAGACCCAGTACTTC	CATSRGLAGETQYF
TRBJ1-2	TRBD1	NA	TRBV19	TGTGCCAGTAGTATAGGGGACAGGCCCGGCCCCTCTAACTATGGCTACACCTTC	CASSIGDRPGPSNYGYTF
TRBJ2-5	TRBD1	NA	TRBV29-1	TGCAGCCACGGGGACAGACAAGAGACCCAGTACTTC	CSHGDRQETQYF